Listed below are T cell receptor beta chains from one sample, sequenced in a study of blood T cells in healthy people across ages. TCRdb used MiXCR to reprocess the 5' RACE reads, holding one entry per CDR3 protein. The data contain approximately 780,000 distinct CDR3 sequences, roughly 25% of them singletons. The same data also went into a second study, on T cells of mothers and their children.

Material: blood. The receptor source for this set is a boy younger than 18 in good health. Both conserved end residues are part of each CDR3. Each record gives: clone size, V gene, D gene, J gene, CDR3 DNA, CDR3 protein. D genes are given only for firm matches. A row's size may be missing; if present it is once, few, many or a size class.

-	TRBV14	-	TRBJ2-2	TGTGCCAGCAGTGTAACGGCGAACACCGGGGAGCTGTTTTTT	CASSVTANTGELFF
-	TRBV6-5	-	TRBJ2-6	TGTGCCAGCAAGTTGTACAGGGCGATCTCTGGGGCCAACGTCCTGACTTTC	CASKLYRAISGANVLTF
-	TRBV4-2	-	TRBJ2-3	TGTGCCAGCAGCCAAGGGGAGACAGATACGCAGTATTTT	CASSQGETDTQYF
-	TRBV29-1	-	TRBJ2-1	TGCAGCGCTGCCCAGGGGGGCTTCTCCTACAATGAGCAGTTCTTC	CSAAQGGFSYNEQFF
-	TRBV15	-	TRBJ2-3	TGTGCCACCAGCAGGGTTGGTAGTAAGGGATCAGATACGCAGTATTTT	CATSRVGSKGSDTQYF
few	TRBV10-3	TRBD2	TRBJ2-7	TGTGCCATCAGTGAGTCCTTAATCGCGGGGGACCGCCGCTACGAGCAGTACTTC	CAISESLIAGDRRYEQYF
-	TRBV6-6	TRBD1	TRBJ2-7	TGTGCCAGCAGGCATACAGGGGTCCACGAGCAGTACTTC	CASRHTGVHEQYF
-	TRBV24-1	-	TRBJ2-2	TGTGCCACCAGTGATTTACAAACCGGGGAGCTGTTTTTT	CATSDLQTGELFF
few	TRBV29-1	TRBD1	TRBJ1-3	TGCAGCGTTGGGACAGGACTCTCTGGAAACACCATATATTTT	CSVGTGLSGNTIYF
-	TRBV3-1	-	TRBJ1-1	TGTGCCAGCAGGTCGGGACCCCAGAACACTGAAGCTTTCTTT	CASRSGPQNTEAFF
once	TRBV20-1	TRBD1	TRBJ1-4	TGCAGTGCTGCCGGGACAGCCGAAAAACTGTTTTTT	CSAAGTAEKLFF
many	TRBV12-3/TRBV12-4	TRBD2	TRBJ2-5	TGTGCCAGCAGTCCGACTAGCGGACAAGAGACCCAGTACTTC	CASSPTSGQETQYF
-	TRBV7-9	-	TRBJ1-4	TGTGCCAGCAGCTTAGGCGCTCGGATGAGAACTAATGAAAAACTGTTTTTT	CASSLGARMRTNEKLFF
few	TRBV25-1	TRBD1	TRBJ1-4	TGTGCCAGCAGGGACAGGGACCCGTATAATGAAAAACTGTTTTTT	CASRDRDPYNEKLFF
-	TRBV20-1	-	TRBJ1-2	TGCAGTGCTAACAGGGAAAACTATGGCTACACCTTC	CSANRENYGYTF
-	TRBV6-5	TRBD1	TRBJ1-2	TGTGCCAGCACTTCAGGGGGCGGGGGTGGCTACACCTTC	CASTSGGGGGYTF
few	TRBV7-7	-	TRBJ2-7	TGTGCCAGCAGCTCGGGCAGGGGAGGCGAGCAGTACTTC	CASSSGRGGEQYF
-	TRBV27	-	TRBJ2-7	TGTGCCTCCTCCCTCAGGCCTCCGGGTTACGAGCAGTACTTC	CASSLRPPGYEQYF
once	TRBV27	-	TRBJ2-2	-	CASSPPGRWEQYFGPGTGELFF
-	TRBV9	TRBD1	TRBJ2-1	TGTGCCAGCAGCGTATCGGGACAGGTTTACAATGAGCAGTTCTTC	CASSVSGQVYNEQFF
few	TRBV5-1	-	TRBJ2-1	TGCGCCAGCAGCTCCGAGCGAGGGTCAGCTAATGAGCAGTTCTTC	CASSSERGSANEQFF
few	TRBV5-5	-	TRBJ1-2	TGTGCCAGCAGCTTGGGCGCAGGGGATAGGGGCTACACCTTC	CASSLGAGDRGYTF
few	TRBV25-1	-	TRBJ1-4	TGTGCCAGCAGTGAATTAGGGTTTAATGAAAAACTGTTTTTT	CASSELGFNEKLFF
few	TRBV12-3/TRBV12-4	-	TRBJ1-1	TGTGCCACCGGAGATAGGGACACTGAAGCTTTCTTT	CATGDRDTEAFF
few	TRBV6-5	-	TRBJ2-5	TGTGCCAGCAGTCCACCGGGACATTGGGAGACCCAGTACTTC	CASSPPGHWETQYF
few	TRBV7-3	-	TRBJ1-2	TGTGCCAGCAGCTTAATCCCAGGGAACTATGGCTACACCTTC	CASSLIPGNYGYTF
-	TRBV11-2	-	TRBJ1-1	TGTGCCAGCAGTTTTCGTTACGGGGGTGAAGCTTTCTTT	CASSFRYGGEAFF
few	TRBV11-2	-	TRBJ2-5	TGTGCCAGCAGCTCCGATCCGGTCGCGCTGGTAGAGACCCAGTACTTC	CASSSDPVALVETQYF
-	TRBV24-1	-	TRBJ2-5	TGTGCCACCAGTGATCCGGACCAAGGAGAGACCCAGTACTTC	CATSDPDQGETQYF
-	TRBV27	-	TRBJ2-5	TGTGCCAGCAGTTCCGGACGGGGGAGCCAAGAGACCCAGTACTTC	CASSSGRGSQETQYF
few	TRBV7-2	-	TRBJ1-2	TGTGCCAGCAGCTTAAGGGCAGGGGACCTCTATGGCTACACCTTC	CASSLRAGDLYGYTF
-	TRBV6-1	-	TRBJ2-5	TGTGCCAGCAGTGAAGAAAGTCAGACCCAGTACTTC	CASSEESQTQYF
few	TRBV11-3	TRBD2	TRBJ2-5	TGTGCCAGCAGCTCCTGGACTAGCGGGGGGGAAGAGACCCAGTACTTC	CASSSWTSGGEETQYF
-	TRBV12-3/TRBV12-4	-	TRBJ2-5	TGTGCCAGCAGTTTAGGACAGTTCAAAGAGACCCAGTACTTC	CASSLGQFKETQYF
-	TRBV29-1	TRBD2	TRBJ2-1	TGCAGCGTTGAACCATTAGCGGGTGAGCAGTTCTTC	CSVEPLAGEQFF
once	TRBV9	TRBD1	TRBJ2-5	TGTGCCAGCAGCGGAAGGGACAGCCAAGAGACCCAGTACTTC	CASSGRDSQETQYF
once	TRBV20-1	-	TRBJ2-7	TGCAGTGCTAGGAACGGGCAGACTCACGAGCAGTACTTC	CSARNGQTHEQYF
-	TRBV20-1	TRBD2	TRBJ2-3	TGCAGCAGCGGGGAGTCAGATACGCAGTATTTT	CSSGESDTQYF
-	TRBV10-1	-	TRBJ2-5	TGCGCCAGCAGCAGGAGGGAAGGGGAGACCCAGTACTTC	CASSRREGETQYF
-	TRBV7-9	TRBD1	TRBJ2-1	TGTGCCAGCACTTGGGTCCAGACAGGGTGGGTTCCTGATGAGCAGTTCTTC	CASTWVQTGWVPDEQFF
few	TRBV6-6	-	TRBJ2-5	TGTGCCAGCAGTTATGGCGGGGGCAGCTGGGAGACCCAGTACTTC	CASSYGGGSWETQYF
-	TRBV5-1	-	TRBJ2-7	TGCGCCAGCAGCTTATGGACAGGGAGGGGGGGCGAGCAGTACTTC	CASSLWTGRGGEQYF
few	TRBV7-9	-	TRBJ2-5	TGTGCCAGCAGCCCCGGGGCAGGGGGGGAGCAGTACTTC	CASSPGAGGEQYF
few	TRBV11-2	TRBD2	TRBJ2-1	TGTGCCAGCAGACAGAGGACTAGCGGGGGGACCTACAATGAGCAGTTCTTC	CASRQRTSGGTYNEQFF
-	TRBV7-7	TRBD1	TRBJ2-2	TGTGCCAGCAGCTCACAGGGGGCCACCGGGGAGCTGTTTTTT	CASSSQGATGELFF
-	TRBV11-2	TRBD2	TRBJ2-7	TGTGCCAGCAGCCTCGTTACTAGCGGGGGCGAGCAGTACTTC	CASSLVTSGGEQYF
-	TRBV2	-	TRBJ1-4	TGTGCCAGCACAGGAGTGGCCGCCAGCGGTGAAAAACTGTTTTTT	CASTGVAASGEKLFF
many	TRBV5-1	TRBD1	TRBJ2-7	TGCGCCAGCAGCTACACAGGGGGGAGGAACGAGCAGTACTTC	CASSYTGGRNEQYF
few	TRBV29-1	TRBD1	TRBJ2-6	TGCAGCGTCGCTGGACAGGCGTTTTCTGGGGCCAACGTCCTGACTTTC	CSVAGQAFSGANVLTF
few	TRBV3-1	TRBD2	TRBJ2-1	TGTGCCAGCAGCCCTTTAACGGGGGGGCCCTCCAATGAGCAGTTCTTC	CASSPLTGGPSNEQFF
few	TRBV18	TRBD1	TRBJ2-5	TGTGCCAGCTCCGGGAACAGGGGCAGAGAGACCCAGTACTTC	CASSGNRGRETQYF
-	TRBV5-1	TRBD1	TRBJ2-5	TGCGCCAGCAGCTTTCCCCCCGGGACAGGAACCCAAGAGACCCAGTACTTC	CASSFPPGTGTQETQYF
-	TRBV12-3/TRBV12-4	TRBD1	TRBJ2-3	TGTGCCAGCAGTTTGGGCAGCAGGGGGCTAACAGATACGCAGTATTTT	CASSLGSRGLTDTQYF
-	TRBV10-3	TRBD1	TRBJ1-2	TGTGCCATCAGTGGTCTTTCCGGGACAGCCTATGGCTACACCTTC	CAISGLSGTAYGYTF
few	TRBV20-1	TRBD2	TRBJ2-1	TGCAGTGCTCCCAGGACTAGCGTACCCAATGAGCAGTTCTTC	CSAPRTSVPNEQFF
once	TRBV20-1	TRBD1	TRBJ2-5	TGCAGTGCCCCGGGACAGCCCCCCGAGCCCCAGTACTTC	CSAPGQPPEPQYF
-	TRBV4-1	-	TRBJ2-1	TGCGCCAGCAGCCAATACCCCAGGCGGGCGGCGGGCGGATACAATGAGCAGTTCTTC	CASSQYPRRAAGGYNEQFF